These 32 T cell receptor beta chains came from one sample sequenced in a study of cytomegalovirus exposure and HLA in healthy donors. The repertoire was sequenced with immunoSEQ multiplex PCR; TCRdb's copy has only in-frame clones and lacks some. The table records over 100,000 clones, roughly 90% of them present only once. The sample comprised PBMCs. These receptors all come from a woman aged 18-29 years in good health and CMV-seronegative.

V gene TRBV5-6 combines with J gene TRBJ1-2, with D possibly TRBD1 on 6 matching bases. The germline V gene encodes CDR1 SGHDT and CDR2 YYEEEE. CDR3 length equals 16 residues. Trimming removed 1 base from V and 0 bases from J, with 13 bases in between. The DNA of the CDR3 is TGTGCCAGCAGCTTGTCCGGACAGCCCTCTAACTATGGCTACACCTTC. As protein: CASSLSGQPSNYGYTF.

This clone was recorded at least ten times. This chain uses TRBV7-2 with TRBJ2-7; TRBD2 is a possible D gene (5 bases). Germline loops: CDR1 SGHTA, CDR2 FQGNSA. This CDR3 contains 14 residues. V gave up 1 base and J gave up 0 bases, with 7 bases separating them. CDR3 sequence reads: CASSLVAGSYEQYF. In DNA form, the CDR3 reads TGTGCCAGCAGCTTAGTGGCGGGCTCCTACGAGCAGTACTTC.

This chain joins TRBV5-5 and TRBJ2-1; D is undetermined. CDR3 size: 13 residues. Trimming cost V 5 bases and J 4 bases, with 10 bases left between them. The germline CDR1 and CDR2 sequences are SGHKS and YYEKEE (reference sequence). CDR3 DNA sequence: TGTGCCAGCAGTCTTGAAACTTACAATGAGCAGTTCTTC. This sequence encodes CASSLETYNEQFF.

V gene TRBV18 combines with J gene TRBJ1-3, with D possibly TRBD1 on 5 matching bases. Germline V lookup: CDR1 KGHSH, CDR2 LQKENI. The germline V and J ends were trimmed by 4 bases and 0 bases, with 7 bases remaining between them. This CDR3 has 14 amino acids. The CDR3 coding sequence is TGTGCCAGCTCACTTGACAGCTCTGGAAACACCATATATTTT. It encodes CASSLDSSGNTIYF.

The chain is built from TRBV28 and TRBJ2-5, with TRBD2 matching over 7 bases. V lost 5 bases, J lost 5 bases, and 5 bases stayed unmatched. The germline gives CDR1 MDHEN, CDR2 SYDVKM. This CDR3 region has 13 residues. The DNA for the CDR3 is TGTGCCAGCAGTGGGGGAGGGAGGGAGACCCAGTACTTC. It encodes CASSGGGRETQYF. Filled out from reference TRBV28 and TRBJ2-5, the complete variable domain reads DVKVTQSSRYLVKRTGEKVFLECVQDMDHENMFWYRQDPGLGLRLIYFSYDVKMKEKGDIPEGYSVSREKKERFSLILESASTNQTSMYLCASSGGGRETQYFGPGTRLLVL.

The J gene is TRBJ2-2, the V gene TRBV7-9, with D possibly matching TRBD1 (6 bases). CDR1 and CDR2 from the germline V gene are SEHNR and FQNEAQ (reference sequence). The CDR3 runs 14 residues. Trimming took 6 bases from V and 8 from J, leaving 16 bases between them. The CDR3 reads CASRARGVAGELFF. In nucleotides, the CDR3 is TGTGCCAGCAGGGCCAGGGGAGTAGCAGGGGAGCTGTTTTTT.

The gene calls are TRBV5-1 and TRBJ1-1, with TRBD1 as a possible D gene (6 bases). The CDR3 is 16 residues long. V dropped 4 bases and J dropped 5 bases, with 21 bases sitting between them. CDR1 SGHRS and CDR2 YFSETQ come from the germline V gene. In nucleotides, the CDR3 is TGCGCCAGCAGCGGGCAGGGGTTGGATAGGGGGACTGAAGCTTTCTTT. Residues: CASSGQGLDRGTEAFF.

This clone was recorded a few times. The rearrangement uses TRBV25-1 and TRBJ2-7; D is unclear. V was cut by 3 bases and J by 4 bases, with 10 bases left in between. CDR3 size: 13 residues. Germline V CDR1 and CDR2: MGHDK, SYGVNS. Here the CDR3 DNA reads TGTGCCAGCAGTGAGCCAGACTCGTACGAGCAGTACTTC. Encoded protein: CASSEPDSYEQYF.

The chain combines TRBV5-8 with TRBJ1-5; D possibly corresponds to TRBD1 (6 bases). The germline gives CDR1 SGHTS, CDR2 YDEGEE. CDR3 length: 16 residues. The germline V and J ends were trimmed by 4 bases and 1 base, with 15 bases remaining between them. The CDR3 reads CASSGPGAISNQPQHF. For the CDR3, the DNA is TGTGCCAGCAGCGGGCCAGGGGCCATCAGCAATCAGCCCCAGCATTTT.

This chain connects TRBV6-1 to TRBJ1-2; maybe TRBD1 (5 bases). V lost 4 bases and J 4 bases, leaving 16 bases between the germline ends. The germline gives CDR1 MNHNS, CDR2 SASEGT. CDR3 length equals 15 residues. The CDR3 is CASSGRQGVIYGYTF. DNA for the CDR3: TGTGCCAGCAGTGGGCGGCAGGGCGTCATCTATGGCTACACCTTC.

The chain recombines TRBV5-6 with TRBJ1-2, with a weak D call TRBD1 (6 bases). Trimming removed 3 bases from V and 6 bases from J, with 12 bases in between. Per germline, CDR1 SGHDT and CDR2 YYEEEE. The CDR3 runs 13 residues. Here the CDR3 reads CASSSPTGDGYTF. The CDR3 DNA reads as TGTGCCAGCAGCTCACCGACAGGAGATGGCTACACCTTC.

The rearrangement joins TRBV11-2 to TRBJ2-1, with TRBD1 matching over 10 bases. CDR1 and CDR2 from the germline V gene are SGHAT and FQNNGV. V lost 0 bases, J lost 3 bases, and 11 bases stayed unmatched. CDR3 length: 19 amino acids. The CDR3 reads CASSLDGTGARGIYNEQFF. CDR3 in DNA: TGTGCCAGCAGCTTAGATGGGACAGGGGCCCGCGGAATCTACAATGAGCAGTTCTTC.

This chain links TRBV5-4 with TRBJ2-2; D remains unclear. The CDR3 is 14 amino acids. Germline values: CDR1 SGHNT, CDR2 YYREEE (reference sequence). V was cut by 0 bases and J by 6 bases, with 9 bases left in between. CDR3 region: CASSLGDTPGELFF. For the CDR3, the DNA is TGTGCCAGCAGCTTGGGCGACACTCCCGGGGAGCTGTTTTTT.

The chain couples TRBV6-5 to TRBJ2-2; 7 bases agree with TRBD1. The CDR3 is 16 amino acids. Looked up from germline, CDR1 is MNHEY and CDR2 is SVGAGI. With V trimmed by 1 base and J by 2 bases, 4 bases remained unmatched. CDR3 sequence reads: CASSYFGTVNTGELFF. CDR3 DNA: TGTGCCAGCAGTTACTTCGGGACAGTTAACACCGGGGAGCTGTTTTTT.

V usage is TRBV9 and J usage is TRBJ2-2; 8 bases map to TRBD2. Trimming took 1 base from V and 8 from J; bases not matched to a gene: 7. The CDR3 contains 15 residues. The germline V gene encodes CDR1 SGDLS and CDR2 YYNGEE. This CDR3 is CASSVTSGSAGELFF. The DNA for the CDR3 is TGTGCCAGCAGCGTAACCAGCGGGAGCGCGGGGGAGCTGTTTTTT.

The genes are TRBV9 and TRBJ2-5, with 10 nucleotides matching TRBD1. J lost 5 bases, V lost 3 bases, and 4 bases had no gene match. CDR1 and CDR2 from the germline V gene are SGDLS and YYNGEE. The CDR3 contains 14 residues. CDR3 nucleotide sequence: TGTGCCAGCAGCGGACAGGGGGCGGGGGAGACCCAGTACTTC. It yields the protein CASSGQGAGETQYF. Combining the CDR3 with reference TRBV9 and TRBJ2-5 gives the whole variable domain DSGVTQTPKHLITATGQRVTLRCSPRSGDLSVYWYQQSLDQGLQFLIQYYNGEERAKGNILERFSAQQFPDLHSELNLSSLELGDSALYFCASSGQGAGETQYFGPGTRLLVL.

V and J are TRBV15 and TRBJ1-2; a possible D gene is TRBD1 (6 bases). Trimming cost V 0 bases and J 7 bases, with 12 bases left between them. This CDR3 is built from 14 residues. From germline, CDR1 is LNHNV and CDR2 YYDKDF (reference sequence). This chain's CDR3 is CATSREQGLGGYTF. The CDR3 region has the DNA TGTGCCACCAGCAGAGAACAGGGTTTGGGTGGCTACACCTTC.

The rearrangement links TRBV4-3 to TRBJ2-7, with TRBD1 identical over 9 bases. This CDR3 comprises 14 residues. The V gene end was trimmed by 8 bases and the J gene end by 2 bases; junction bases not matched to a gene: 7. Per the germline V gene, CDR1 is LGHNA and CDR2 is YSLEER. The CDR3 reads CASSIGQGTYEQYF. CDR3 bases: TGCGCCAGCTCCATAGGACAGGGGACCTACGAGCAGTACTTC.

V and J are TRBV29-1 and TRBJ2-5; 11 bases are a match to TRBD1. The CDR3 is 13 amino acids. Germline CDR1 and CDR2: SQVTM and ANQGSEA. The ends lost 7 bases at V and 6 bases at J; junction bases unmatched: 7. The CDR3 region has the DNA TGCAGCGAAGCCGGGACAGGGGGTCAGACCCAGTACTTC. Translated, it gives CSEAGTGGQTQYF.

This chain links TRBV9 with TRBJ2-6; D is perhaps TRBD2 (6 bases). Germline V gene lookup returns CDR1 SGDLS and CDR2 YYNGEE. V was clipped by 3 bases and J by 1 base, with 17 bases between them. This CDR3 is built from 18 residues. CDR3 nucleotide sequence: TGTGCCAGCAGCGACACGCCTTTGGGAGGTTCTGGGGCCAACGTCCTGACTTTC. Amino acid sequence: CASSDTPLGGSGANVLTF.

The V gene is TRBV28, the J gene TRBJ2-7; 9 nucleotides line up with TRBD2. CDR3 length equals 17 residues. From germline, CDR1 is MDHEN and CDR2 SYDVKM. With V trimmed by 3 bases and J by 3 bases, 12 bases remained unmatched. The CDR3 reads CASSLRAAGGQNYEQYF. CDR3 nucleotide sequence: TGTGCCAGCAGTTTGCGGGCGGCGGGGGGGCAGAACTACGAGCAGTACTTC.

The sample holds one count of this clone. This chain links TRBV5-1 with TRBJ1-2, with D perhaps matching TRBD1 (6 bases). Germline V gene sequence: CDR1 SGHRS, CDR2 YFSETQ. The V end lost 0 bases, the J end lost 3 bases, and 18 bases lay between the germline ends. CDR3 length equals 17 residues. The CDR3 here is CASSLAGYDRFDYGYTF. For the CDR3, the DNA is TGCGCCAGCAGCTTGGCGGGGTACGACAGGTTTGACTATGGCTACACCTTC.

The table lists this clone with a count of one. J is TRBJ1-2 and V is TRBV6-5; D perhaps matches TRBD1 (6 bases). CDR1 and CDR2 (germline): MNHEY, SVGAGI. V gave up 2 bases and J gave up 4 bases, with 14 bases separating them. The length of the CDR3 is 15 residues. CDR3 bases: TGTGCCAGCAGTTACACCCGGACAGACACCTATGGCTACACCTTC. It is translated as CASSYTRTDTYGYTF.

CDR3 loop: CSAEGGTGVSEQYF. As DNA, the CDR3 is TGCAGCGCCGAAGGGGGGACAGGGGTATCCGAGCAGTACTTC. The chain is built from TRBV29-1 and TRBJ2-7; TRBD1 matches 10 bases. After removal of 7 bases from V and 6 bases from J, the junction contained 12 bases not matched to a gene. The CDR3 sequence is 14 residues long. Germline V gene sequence: CDR1 SQVTM, CDR2 ANQGSEA.

The CDR3 region is CASGGTSGQETQYF. CDR3 coding DNA: TGTGCCAGCGGGGGGACTAGCGGTCAAGAGACCCAGTACTTC. The chain recombines TRBV7-9 with TRBJ2-5, with TRBD2 matching over 11 bases. The CDR3 sequence is 14 residues long. J was trimmed by 2 bases and V by 8 bases; bases with no gene match: 4. Germline assignment: CDR1 SEHNR and CDR2 FQNEAQ (reference sequence).

This rearrangement joins TRBV7-2 to TRBJ2-7, with D maybe TRBD2 (5 bases). Germline V gene sequence: CDR1 SGHTA, CDR2 FQGNSA. The ends were cut back, 2 bases at V and 0 bases at J, with 11 bases in the middle. This CDR3 has 15 residues. CDR3 region: CASSLLGRGSYEQYF. The CDR3 DNA follows: TGTGCCAGCAGCTTATTGGGTCGGGGCTCCTACGAGCAGTACTTC.

V and J are TRBV5-4 and TRBJ2-5; D might be TRBD1 (5 bases). Trimming pared 0 bases from V and 0 bases from J, leaving 6 bases between. The length of the CDR3 is 14 residues. Germline CDR1 SGHNT, CDR2 YYREEE (reference sequence). The CDR3 sequence: CASSLGGNQETQYF. The CDR3 nucleotides are TGTGCCAGCAGCTTGGGGGGCAACCAAGAGACCCAGTACTTC. Using reference TRBV5-4 and TRBJ2-5 for the parts outside the CDR3, the full variable domain is ETGVTQSPTHLIKTRGQQVTLRCSSQSGHNTVSWYQQALGQGPQFIFQYYREEENGRGNFPPRFSGLQFPNYSSELNVNALELDDSALYLCASSLGGNQETQYFGPGTRLLVL.

J is TRBJ1-2 and V is TRBV5-1; TRBD1 is a possible D gene (6 bases). This CDR3 region has 14 residues. V lost 4 bases and J 2 bases, leaving 12 bases between the germline ends. Germline CDR1 is SGHRS and CDR2 is YFSETQ. The CDR3 is CASSPLTGNYGYTF. As DNA, the CDR3 is TGCGCCAGCAGCCCCCTCACAGGGAACTATGGCTACACCTTC.

The rearrangement links TRBV5-4 to TRBJ2-7; 12 nucleotides line up with TRBD2. The V gene's germline CDR1 is SGHNT and CDR2 YYREEE (reference sequence). CDR3 length equals 17 residues. With 1 base clipped from V and 2 bases from J, the junction kept 7 bases outside the gene matches. CDR3 protein: CASSLRTSGDLAYEQYF. In DNA form, the CDR3 reads TGTGCCAGCAGCTTGCGGACTAGCGGGGATTTGGCCTACGAGCAGTACTTC.

V gene TRBV7-2 combines with J gene TRBJ1-5; D is ambiguous. Trimming took off 1 base at V and 5 bases at J, with 6 bases between the two ends. Per the germline V gene, CDR1 is SGHTA and CDR2 is FQGNSA. The CDR3 has 13 amino acids. For the CDR3, the DNA is TGTGCCAGCAGCTTAGGCCCAGATCAGCCCCAGCATTTT. Protein: CASSLGPDQPQHF.

This clone is a singleton in its sample. J is TRBJ2-5 and V is TRBV5-1, with a weak D call TRBD2 (5 bases). V was trimmed by 1 base and J by 1 base, leaving 8 bases between them. Germline lookup yields CDR1 SGHRS and CDR2 YFSETQ. The CDR3 totals 14 residues. CDR3 region: CASSLTGTQETQYF. The CDR3 bases are TGCGCCAGCAGCTTGACGGGAACCCAAGAGACCCAGTACTTC.

CDR3 in amino acids: CASSSTGTSGYEQYF. As DNA, the CDR3 is TGTGCCAGCAGCTCCACCGGGACTAGTGGCTACGAGCAGTACTTC. The chain carries TRBV5-6 and TRBJ2-7; 8 bases align to TRBD2. The CDR3 consists of 15 residues. CDR1 and CDR2 from the germline V gene are SGHDT and YYEEEE. Trimming at V came to 3 bases and at J to 3 bases, leaving 8 bases not matched to a gene.